One and the same sample provided the 14 T cell receptor beta chains below, sequenced in a study of blood T cell repertoires in COVID-19. The protocol was immunoSEQ multiplex PCR, while the TCRdb copy is restricted to in-frame clones and leaves out a portion. The sample records roughly 250,000 clones, around 90% being singletons. The sequenced material came from peripheral blood. All receptors come from a man in his fifties or sixties who had recovered from COVID-19.

In the case of this clone: In the same sample, other DNA sequences code for this CDR3. The V and J genes are TRBV2 and TRBJ1-6; D is uncertain. The CDR3 has 14 residues. Between the trimmed V and J ends, which lost 1 base and 5 bases, there was a span of 6 bases. Germline CDR1 reads SNHLY; CDR2 reads FYNNEI. CDR3 coding DNA: TGTGCCAGCAGTGAAGGGAGAAATAATTCACCCCTCCACTTT. Translated: CASSEGRNNSPLHF.

This chain uses TRBV5-1 with TRBJ2-2; no reliable D call. CDR1 and CDR2 from the germline V gene are SGHRS and YFSETQ. CDR3 length equals 14 residues. The V and J ends lost 0 bases and 1 base respectively, with 4 bases between them. The CDR3 spells CASSLAGNTGELFF. The CDR3 coding sequence is TGCGCCAGCAGCTTGGCCGGGAACACCGGGGAGCTGTTTTTT.

The V gene is TRBV6-5, the J gene TRBJ1-2; 10 nucleotides agree with TRBD1. The J segment lost 3 bases and the V segment lost 6 bases, leaving 7 bases of the junction unmatched. This CDR3 is built from 15 residues. Germline V gene data show CDR1 as MNHEY and CDR2 as SVGAGI. The CDR3 sequence: CASSLRTGGDYGYTF. The CDR3, as DNA: TGTGCCAGCAGCTTACGGACAGGGGGTGACTATGGCTACACCTTC.

This chain links TRBV19 with TRBJ2-4, with a tentative D call TRBD1 (7 bases). The V end was cut by 3 bases, the J end by 6 bases, with 12 bases between. Germline CDR1 is LNHDA and CDR2 is SQIVND (reference sequence). The CDR3 loop spans 14 amino acids. The CDR3 sequence: CASSIGQGGNIQYF. CDR3 DNA sequence: TGTGCCAGTAGTATCGGGCAGGGGGGAAACATTCAGTACTTC.

This clone has just a few counts. The chain joins TRBV23-1 to TRBJ1-5; 8 bases map to TRBD1. TRBV23-1 is reported as an ORF; its role is uncertain. V gave up 3 bases and J gave up 4 bases; unmatched junction bases: 11. The CDR3 loop spans 17 amino acids. The CDR3 is CASSHPERQGHNQPQHF. CDR3 sequence (DNA): TGCGCCAGCAGTCACCCCGAACGACAGGGGCATAATCAGCCCCAGCATTTT.

The CDR3 loop reads CASSRDSGRNTEAFF. CDR3 sequence (DNA): TGTGCCAGCAGCCGGGACTCAGGCAGGAACACTGAAGCTTTCTTT. The J gene is TRBJ1-1, the V gene TRBV5-4, with D tentatively TRBD1 (5 bases). Trimming cost V 4 bases and J 1 base, with 14 bases left between them. Germline CDR1 SGHNT, CDR2 YYREEE (reference sequence). CDR3 length: 15 residues. Filled out from reference TRBV5-4 and TRBJ1-1, the complete variable domain reads ETGVTQSPTHLIKTRGQQVTLRCSSQSGHNTVSWYQQALGQGPQFIFQYYREEENGRGNFPPRFSGLQFPNYSSELNVNALELDDSALYLCASSRDSGRNTEAFFGQGTRLTVV.

In its sample, this clone was seen once. V and J are TRBV7-9 and TRBJ1-2; a possible D gene is TRBD1 (6 bases). V was shortened by 4 bases and J by 7 bases, with 19 bases between the two germline ends. This CDR3 is 15 amino acids long. Germline V lookup: CDR1 SEHNR, CDR2 FQNEAQ (reference sequence). The CDR3 spells CASSSAGVRSFGYTF. In DNA form, the CDR3 reads TGTGCCAGCAGCTCCGCAGGGGTGCGGAGTTTTGGCTACACCTTC.

The gene calls are TRBV7-6 and TRBJ2-3; D is perhaps TRBD1 (5 bases). The CDR3 extends over 15 amino acids. V lost 4 bases and J lost 3, with 14 bases in between. Germline-derived CDR1 and CDR2 are SGHVS and FNYEAQ. CDR3 loop: CASSSQEFLTDTQYF. Written as DNA, the CDR3 is TGTGCCAGCAGCTCACAGGAGTTTCTGACAGATACGCAGTATTTT.

CDR3 nucleotides: TGTGCCAGCAGCTTAGGAGGGACATCTTCCTACGAGCAGTACTTC. It yields the protein CASSLGGTSSYEQYF. V and J are TRBV7-2 and TRBJ2-7; the D gene is possibly TRBD1 (6 bases). Germline V lookup: CDR1 SGHTA, CDR2 FQGNSA. CDR3 size: 15 residues. V was trimmed by 1 base and J by 1 base, leaving 11 bases between them.

This chain connects TRBV21-1 to TRBJ1-1; whether TRBD1, the table's D call, matches the DNA was not checked. TRBV21-1 constitutes a pseudogene. There are 19 residues in the CDR3. The chain's CDR3 is CASPQGCPGGGSIYDEAFF. The CDR3 coding sequence is TGTGCCAGCCCCCAAGGGTGCCCAGGGGGCGGTTCGATTTACGATGAAGCTTTCTTT.

The V and J genes are TRBV21-1 and TRBJ1-1; TRBD1 is the table's D call, not checked against the DNA. TRBV21-1 corresponds to a pseudogene. The CDR3 covers 11 residues. The CDR3 reads CASSRQYEAFF. CDR3 in DNA: TGTGCCAGCAGCAGACAGTACGAAGCTTTCTTT.

The count of this clone is one. The rearrangement links TRBV28 to TRBJ1-2; TRBD1 is a possible D gene (5 bases). Trimming stripped 6 bases from V and 3 bases from J, with 23 bases between. This CDR3 region has 17 residues. Germline V lookup: CDR1 MDHEN, CDR2 SYDVKM. The CDR3 region is CASRKLGVAGRYYGYTF. In DNA form, the CDR3 reads TGTGCCAGCAGAAAGTTGGGGGTCGCGGGACGGTACTATGGCTACACCTTC.

The chain recombines TRBV7-8 with TRBJ1-4, with D possibly TRBD1 on 6 matching bases. Deletions cut 1 base from V and 8 bases from J, with 17 bases between. CDR1 and CDR2 (germline): SGHVS, FQNEAQ. The length of the CDR3 is 16 residues. In DNA form, the CDR3 reads TGTGCCAGCAGCTTAGTAGGGGCAGGGACAAACGAAAAACTGTTTTTT. This codes for CASSLVGAGTNEKLFF.

The genes are TRBV16 and TRBJ2-5; D is ambiguous. The CDR3 has 12 residues. Germline loops: CDR1 KGHSY, CDR2 FQNENV. V was shortened by 4 bases and J by 5 bases, with 8 bases between the two germline ends. The DNA for the CDR3 is TGTGCCAGCAGCCCTAGACGGGAGACCCAGTACTTC. This encodes CASSPRRETQYF.